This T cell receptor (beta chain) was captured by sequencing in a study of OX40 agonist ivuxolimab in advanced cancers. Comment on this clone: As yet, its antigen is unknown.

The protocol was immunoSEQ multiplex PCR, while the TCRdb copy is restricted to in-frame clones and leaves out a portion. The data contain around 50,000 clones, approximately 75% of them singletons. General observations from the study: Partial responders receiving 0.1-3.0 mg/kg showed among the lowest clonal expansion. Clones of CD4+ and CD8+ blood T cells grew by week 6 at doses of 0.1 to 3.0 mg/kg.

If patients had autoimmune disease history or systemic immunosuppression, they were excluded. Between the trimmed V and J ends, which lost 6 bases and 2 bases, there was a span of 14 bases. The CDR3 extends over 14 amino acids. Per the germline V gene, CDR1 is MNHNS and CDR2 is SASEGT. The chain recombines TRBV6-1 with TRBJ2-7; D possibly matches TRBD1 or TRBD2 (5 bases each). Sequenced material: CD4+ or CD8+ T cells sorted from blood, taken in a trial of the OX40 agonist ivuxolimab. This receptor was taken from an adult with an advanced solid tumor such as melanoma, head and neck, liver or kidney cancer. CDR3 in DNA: TGTGCCAGCAGCCGGGGATTACAGGCCTACGAGCAGTACTTC. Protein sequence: CASSRGLQAYEQYF.